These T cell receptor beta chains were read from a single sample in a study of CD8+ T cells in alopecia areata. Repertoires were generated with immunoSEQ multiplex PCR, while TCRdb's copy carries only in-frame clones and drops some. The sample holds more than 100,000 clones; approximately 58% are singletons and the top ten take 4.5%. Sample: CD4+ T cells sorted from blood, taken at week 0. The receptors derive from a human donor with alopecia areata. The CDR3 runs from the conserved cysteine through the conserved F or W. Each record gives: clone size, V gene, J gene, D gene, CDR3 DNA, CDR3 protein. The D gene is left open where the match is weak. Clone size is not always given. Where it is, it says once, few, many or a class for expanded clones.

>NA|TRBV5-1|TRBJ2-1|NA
TGCGCCAGCAGATTTGAGGGACTGGACTACAATGAGCAGTTCTTC
CASRFEGLDYNEQFF
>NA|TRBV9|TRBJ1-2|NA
TGTGCCAGCAGCGTAGCAGGGTCCCTCGATGGCTACACCTTC
CASSVAGSLDGYTF
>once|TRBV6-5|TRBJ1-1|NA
TGTGCCAGCAGGGAACAGGGCGTAGCTTTCTTT
CASREQGVAFF
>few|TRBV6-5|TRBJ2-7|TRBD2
TGTGCCAGCATCCGTGAGCGGGGGGGACCCTACGAGCAGTACTTC
CASIRERGGPYEQYF
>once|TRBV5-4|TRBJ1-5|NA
TGTGCCAGCAGCTTGAACCCAGAGGAACAGCCCCAGCATTTT
CASSLNPEEQPQHF
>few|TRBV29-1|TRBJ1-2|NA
TGCAGCGTTGTGGAGGGGGGCGGGAAGGGCTATGGCTACACCTTC
CSVVEGGGKGYGYTF
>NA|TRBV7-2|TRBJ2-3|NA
TGTGCCAGCGGTTTGGCAGATACGCAGTATTTT
CASGLADTQYF
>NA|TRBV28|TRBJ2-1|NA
TGTGCCAGCAAGGGGGATGGAGTTCAGCAGTTCTTC
CASKGDGVQQFF
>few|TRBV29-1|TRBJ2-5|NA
TGCAGCGTGGGACAAACCCAAGAGACCCAGTACTTC
CSVGQTQETQYF
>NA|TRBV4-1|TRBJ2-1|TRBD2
TGCGCCAGCTCATTCGGACTAGCGAACAATGAGCAGTTCTTC
CASSFGLANNEQFF